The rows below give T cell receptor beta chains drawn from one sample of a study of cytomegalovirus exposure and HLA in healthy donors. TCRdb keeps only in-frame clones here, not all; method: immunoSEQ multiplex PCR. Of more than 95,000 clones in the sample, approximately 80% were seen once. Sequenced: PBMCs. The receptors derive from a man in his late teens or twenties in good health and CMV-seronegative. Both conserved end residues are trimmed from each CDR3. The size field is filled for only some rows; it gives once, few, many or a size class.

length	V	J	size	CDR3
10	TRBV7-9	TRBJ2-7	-	SSSFAGNEQY
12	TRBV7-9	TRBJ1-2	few	ASSRQDPNYGYT
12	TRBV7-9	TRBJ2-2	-	ASSLKSTDGELF
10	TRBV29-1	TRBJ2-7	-	SVGDRVNEQY
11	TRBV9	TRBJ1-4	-	ASSVDSNEKLF
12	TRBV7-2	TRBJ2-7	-	ASSSQALSYEQY
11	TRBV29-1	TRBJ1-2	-	SVEYDRNYGYT
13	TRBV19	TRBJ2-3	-	ASSRGGVGTDTQY
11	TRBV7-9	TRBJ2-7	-	SSNDGGSYEQY
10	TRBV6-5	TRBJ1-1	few	ASTTGQGSAF
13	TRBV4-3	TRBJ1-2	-	ASSQDGSTRGGYT
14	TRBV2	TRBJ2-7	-	ASSEGQGGTSYEQY
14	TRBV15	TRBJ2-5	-	ATGRTLAGLKETQY
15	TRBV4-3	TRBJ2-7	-	ASSQTSKPGHSYEQY
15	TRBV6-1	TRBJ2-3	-	ASSEAVGGGGTDTQY
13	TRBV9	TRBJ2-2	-	ASSVGTGRTGELF
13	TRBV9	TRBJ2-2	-	ASSIAGQGAGELF
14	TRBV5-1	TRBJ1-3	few	ASSEEPRSSGNTIY
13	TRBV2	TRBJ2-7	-	ASSPRTGDSYEQY
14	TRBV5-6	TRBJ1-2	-	ASSSYGAEVVYGYT